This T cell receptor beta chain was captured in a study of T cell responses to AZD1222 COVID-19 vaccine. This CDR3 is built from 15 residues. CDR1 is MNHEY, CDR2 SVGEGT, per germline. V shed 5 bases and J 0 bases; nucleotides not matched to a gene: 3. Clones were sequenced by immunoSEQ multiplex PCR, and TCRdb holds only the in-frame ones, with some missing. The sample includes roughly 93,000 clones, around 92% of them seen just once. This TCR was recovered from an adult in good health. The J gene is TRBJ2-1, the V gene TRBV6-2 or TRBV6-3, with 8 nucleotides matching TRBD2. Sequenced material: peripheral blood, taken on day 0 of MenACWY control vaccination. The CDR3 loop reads CASSPSGGSYNEQFF. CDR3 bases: TGTGCCAGCAGTCCCAGCGGGGGCTCCTACAATGAGCAGTTCTTC.